The T cell receptor beta chain under discussion was sequenced for a study of blood T cell repertoires in COVID-19 (TCRdb year 2020). About the investigation overall: Samples from collaborators originated in the United States, Italy and Spain and spanned both the acute and convalescent phases of COVID-19. The sample metadata nearly always contained a de-identified subject ID, COVID-19 status, age in years and sex. The material from the prospective study consisted of cDNA or gDNA derived from T cells, B-cell-depleted T cells, or PBMCs. HLA class I and class II types, where available, came from metadata supplied by the sample provider rather than from assay-based typing. The repertoires were released in a freely available public database intended as a resource for research on the immune response to SARS-CoV-2. The dataset comprised deeply sampled blood TCRbeta repertoires from subjects exposed to, actively infected with, or recovered from COVID-19. The samples were drawn from two sources: the first 160 participants of the ongoing ImmuneRACE study, and 1,200 or so subjects contributed by 6 global collaborators. What the work shows at the level of the full study, not this receptor alone: Clinical and demographic metadata were provided uncurated, with the amount varying by source and participant.

A distance of 16 bases separates the germline ends of V and J, which lose 5 bases and 3 bases respectively. Inclusive of the bounding cysteine and phenylalanine, the CDR3 is 15 residues long. Only the CDR3 DNA is retained, 45 bases long and in frame from the first base. For CDR1 and CDR2, the germline V gene (reference sequence) lists PRHDT and FYEKMQ. The collaborating institutions used their own protocols to collect whole blood in K2EDTA tubes. For TCRbeta analysis, collaborator samples were shipped as frozen whole blood, as isolated PBMCs, or as DNA extracted from either sample type. In regard to this clone: Its target antigen remains unknown. No base qualities exist here, and no much larger clone lies one base off it.

TCRbeta CDR3 regions were amplified from genomic DNA by means of the immunoSEQ Assay, a bias-controlled multiplex PCR. Per the authors' processing: Within the assay, amplification of reference gene primers was used to estimate how many nucleated cells each sample contained. Sequence reads were collapsed and filtered to measure the absolute abundance of every unique TCRbeta CDR3 rearrangement. For each sample, productive Simpson clonality was calculated as the square root of Simpson's diversity index across productive rearrangements. The source is immuneACCESS, and TCRdb retained only in-frame sequences with V and J called. Part of the clones is not carried over; for the studies checked, unresolved V genes explain less than half of this, and the remainder is unexplained. For V, J and clone size, that table is used; D and trimming come from the DNA. The sample data list a few hundred thousand clones, and around 84% of these were observed just once. The ten largest clonotypes hold approximately 6.8% of the sample.

The chain uses TRBV13 and TRBJ1-1; the D gene cannot be named for sure. The sequence came from a woman in her 70s with active or convalescent COVID-19. Sequenced sample: peripheral blood. The DNA sequence is as follows: TGTGCCAGCAGCCTGTCGGGAGCCCTCTACACTGAAGCTTTCTTT. The translation is CASSLSGALYTEAFF.